This record covers a single T cell receptor (beta chain). The antigen is undetermined. V lost 4 bases and J 5 bases, leaving 14 bases between the germline ends. CDR1 is SQVTM and CDR2 is ANQGSEA in the germline V gene. CDR3 length equals 13 residues. This entry belongs to a study of T cell responses to AZD1222 COVID-19 vaccine. Turning to the study itself: Pooled together were second doses at about 4 or about 12 weeks. Study-wide results and limits: The study sampled repertoires only after the peak T cell response. Donors were largely white British and mainly female; clonal diversity was possibly underestimated. Baseline testing showed seropositivity in only a handful of AZD1222 recipients.

The method was immunoSEQ multiplex PCR; TCRdb's version includes in-frame clones alone and lacks a portion of them. The table includes under 200,000 clones, about 95% detected once. The specimen was peripheral blood, collected on day 0 of AZD1222 vaccination. The J gene is TRBJ1-1, the V gene TRBV29-1; tentatively, D is TRBD1 (5 bases). The clonotype originates from an adult in good health. The CDR3 sequence: CSVVLGGGTEAFF. As DNA, the CDR3 is TGCAGCGTTGTACTGGGTGGGGGGACTGAAGCTTTCTTT. Complete variable domain (other parts from reference TRBV29-1 and TRBJ1-1): SAVISQKPSRDICQRGTSLTIQCQVDSQVTMMFWYRQQPGQSLTLIATANQGSEATYESGFVIDKFPISRPNLTFSTLTVSNMSPEDSSIYLCSVVLGGGTEAFFGQGTRLTVV.